A selection of T cell receptor beta chains follows, all from one sample in a study of identical twins. MiXCR, applied by TCRdb to the 5' RACE reads, yields one record per CDR3 protein. The sample lists a few hundred thousand distinct CDR3 sequences, 14% occurring once. These data are also associated with another study on yellow fever vaccine responses in identical twins.

The specimen was CD4+ T cells sorted from blood. These TCRs come from a woman younger than 30 in good health. CDR3s include the opening cysteine and the closing phenylalanine or tryptophan. The order of the fields is V gene, D gene, J gene, clone size, CDR3 protein, CDR3 DNA. The D gene is left open where the match is weak. The size field is filled for only some rows; it gives once, few, many or a size class.

V gene: TRBV29-1
D gene: TRBD1
J gene: TRBJ2-1
clone size: few
CDR3 protein: CSVAGTGGGNEQFF
CDR3 DNA: TGCAGCGTTGCCGGGACAGGGGGCGGGAATGAGCAGTTCTTC

V gene: TRBV5-6
D gene: NA
J gene: TRBJ1-2
clone size: NA
CDR3 protein: CASSPRAGGSNYGYTF
CDR3 DNA: TGTGCCAGCAGCCCTAGAGCCGGCGGATCTAACTATGGCTACACCTTC

V gene: TRBV6-1
D gene: TRBD2
J gene: TRBJ2-7
clone size: few
CDR3 protein: CASSAGTSGANYEQYF
CDR3 DNA: TGTGCCAGCAGTGCCGGGACTAGCGGGGCCAACTACGAGCAGTACTTC

V gene: TRBV2
D gene: NA
J gene: TRBJ2-7
clone size: NA
CDR3 protein: CASTRTASYEQYF
CDR3 DNA: TGTGCCAGCACAAGGACCGCGTCCTACGAGCAGTACTTC

V gene: TRBV12-3/TRBV12-4
D gene: TRBD2
J gene: TRBJ2-7
clone size: NA
CDR3 protein: CASSLLAGAGEQYF
CDR3 DNA: TGTGCCAGCAGTTTACTAGCGGGGGCGGGGGAGCAGTACTTC

V gene: TRBV29-1
D gene: NA
J gene: TRBJ2-5
clone size: NA
CDR3 protein: CSAARGEETQYF
CDR3 DNA: TGCAGCGCCGCCCGGGGCGAGGAGACCCAGTACTTC

V gene: TRBV28
D gene: TRBD2
J gene: TRBJ2-1
clone size: NA
CDR3 protein: CAYSVAGGGNEQFF
CDR3 DNA: TGTGCCTATTCCGTAGCGGGAGGTGGAAATGAGCAGTTCTTC

V gene: TRBV12-3/TRBV12-4
D gene: NA
J gene: TRBJ1-1
clone size: few
CDR3 protein: CASSLAGYMNTEAFF
CDR3 DNA: TGTGCCAGCAGTTTAGCGGGATACATGAACACTGAAGCTTTCTTT

V gene: TRBV24-1
D gene: NA
J gene: TRBJ2-3
clone size: few
CDR3 protein: CATSRSGSSTDTQYF
CDR3 DNA: TGTGCCACCAGTCGAAGCGGCTCTAGCACAGATACGCAGTATTTT

V gene: TRBV3-1
D gene: NA
J gene: TRBJ2-3
clone size: NA
CDR3 protein: CASSQQQLSTDTQYF
CDR3 DNA: TGTGCCAGCAGCCAACAACAGCTATCGACAGATACGCAGTATTTT

V gene: TRBV29-1
D gene: NA
J gene: TRBJ2-3
clone size: NA
CDR3 protein: CSVVGVSGTDTQYF
CDR3 DNA: TGCAGCGTTGTAGGGGTTAGCGGCACAGATACGCAGTATTTT

V gene: TRBV12-3/TRBV12-4
D gene: NA
J gene: TRBJ1-1
clone size: NA
CDR3 protein: CASDDRRNTEAFF
CDR3 DNA: TGTGCCAGCGACGACAGAAGGAACACTGAAGCTTTCTTT

V gene: TRBV7-9
D gene: NA
J gene: TRBJ2-7
clone size: NA
CDR3 protein: CASSSKPNSYEQYF
CDR3 DNA: TGTGCCAGCAGCTCAAAACCGAACTCCTACGAGCAGTACTTC

V gene: TRBV7-8
D gene: NA
J gene: TRBJ2-1
clone size: NA
CDR3 protein: CASSQSILVEQFF
CDR3 DNA: TGTGCCAGCAGCCAGAGTATTTTAGTGGAGCAGTTCTTC

V gene: TRBV23-1
D gene: NA
J gene: TRBJ2-4
clone size: once
CDR3 protein: CASSLQEGEAKNIQYF
CDR3 DNA: TGCGCCAGCAGTCTACAGGAGGGAGAAGCCAAAAACATTCAGTACTTC

V gene: TRBV5-1
D gene: NA
J gene: TRBJ1-1
clone size: many
CDR3 protein: CASTLDSMNTEAFF
CDR3 DNA: TGCGCCAGCACACTGGACAGTATGAACACTGAAGCTTTCTTT

V gene: TRBV12-3/TRBV12-4
D gene: NA
J gene: TRBJ1-5
clone size: many
CDR3 protein: CASSRDRLANQPQHF
CDR3 DNA: TGTGCCAGCAGCCGGGACCGATTAGCGAATCAGCCCCAGCATTTT

V gene: TRBV19
D gene: NA
J gene: TRBJ1-2
clone size: NA
CDR3 protein: CASSIEVHGYTF
CDR3 DNA: TGTGCCAGTAGTATCGAGGTTCATGGCTACACCTTC

V gene: TRBV6-2/TRBV6-3
D gene: TRBD2
J gene: TRBJ2-7
clone size: many
CDR3 protein: CASKNSGSSYEQYF
CDR3 DNA: TGTGCCAGCAAGAATAGCGGGAGCTCCTACGAGCAGTACTTC

V gene: TRBV3-1
D gene: NA
J gene: TRBJ2-7
clone size: NA
CDR3 protein: CASSPITYTYEQYF
CDR3 DNA: TGTGCCAGCAGCCCAATTACCTATACCTACGAGCAGTACTTC

V gene: TRBV27
D gene: NA
J gene: TRBJ2-5
clone size: NA
CDR3 protein: CASSLIGVGQETQYF
CDR3 DNA: TGTGCCAGCAGTTTAATCGGGGTGGGGCAAGAGACCCAGTACTTC

V gene: TRBV29-1
D gene: NA
J gene: TRBJ1-1
clone size: NA
CDR3 protein: CSVEGRMNTEAFF
CDR3 DNA: TGCAGCGTTGAAGGACGGATGAACACTGAAGCTTTCTTT

V gene: TRBV7-9
D gene: NA
J gene: TRBJ2-1
clone size: many
CDR3 protein: CASSLARGLAGEQFF
CDR3 DNA: TGTGCCAGCAGCTTAGCGCGGGGCCTAGCAGGTGAGCAGTTCTTC

V gene: TRBV27
D gene: NA
J gene: TRBJ2-1
clone size: many
CDR3 protein: CASSSKGYEQFF
CDR3 DNA: TGTGCCAGCAGTTCCAAGGGTTATGAGCAGTTCTTC